This is a list of T cell receptor beta chains from one sample in a study of siplizumab effects on memory and regulatory T cells. Data came from immunoSEQ multiplex PCR; TCRdb stores just in-frame clones and leaves some out. The sample records 65,000 to 70,000 clones, 75% to 90% being singletons. Sequenced: Tregs sorted from blood. Receptor source: a human donor in good health. CDR3s include the opening cysteine and the closing phenylalanine or tryptophan. D genes are given only for firm matches. Where a row states a size, it is once, few, many or the class of an expanded clone; other rows omit it.

v_call	j_call	clone_size	d_call	cdr3_aa	cdr3_nt
TRBV11-3	TRBJ2-2	-	TRBD1	CASSRDRGVGELFF	TGTGCCAGCAGCCGGGACAGGGGCGTCGGGGAGCTGTTTTTT
TRBV27	TRBJ1-1	-	TRBD1	CASPGQGRTEAFF	TGTGCCAGCCCAGGACAGGGCCGGACTGAAGCTTTCTTT
TRBV7-8	TRBJ1-1	-	-	CASSKGQLVTEAFF	TGTGCCAGCAGCAAGGGACAACTCGTCACTGAAGCTTTCTTT
TRBV4-1	TRBJ1-3	-	-	CASTTGISGNTIYF	TGCGCCAGCACAACAGGGATCTCTGGAAACACCATATATTTT
TRBV5-1	TRBJ2-7	once	TRBD1	CASSVGQNYEQYF	TGCGCCAGCAGCGTGGGACAGAACTACGAGCAGTACTTC
TRBV28	TRBJ1-2	once	-	CASSLKTGSSRTYGYTF	TGTGCCAGCAGTTTAAAAACGGGAAGCAGTCGGACCTATGGCTACACCTTC
TRBV11-2	TRBJ2-7	few	TRBD2	CASSVAGDSYSYEQYF	TGTGCCAGCAGTGTGGCGGGGGACTCGTACTCCTACGAGCAGTACTTC
TRBV29-1	TRBJ2-1	-	-	CSGVGSVSSYNEQFF	TGCAGCGGGGTGGGTAGCGTAAGCTCCTACAATGAGCAGTTCTTC
TRBV18	TRBJ1-5	-	-	CGSSPVQQNSNQPQHF	TGTGGCAGCTCACCCGTACAACAGAATAGCAATCAGCCCCAGCATTTT
TRBV5-5	TRBJ2-7	-	TRBD2	CASSLAPGRSGYEQYF	TGTGCCAGCAGCTTGGCCCCCGGGAGGTCGGGGTACGAGCAGTACTTC
TRBV7-9	TRBJ2-1	-	-	CASSFARNEQFF	TGTGCCAGCAGCTTTGCCCGTAATGAGCAGTTCTTC
TRBV5-4	TRBJ1-2	-	TRBD1	CASMIWQGVEGYTF	TGTGCCAGCATGATCTGGCAGGGGGTTGAGGGCTACACCTTC
TRBV10-3	TRBJ2-7	-	-	CAISVEGNEQYF	TGTGCCATCAGTGTGGAAGGGAACGAGCAGTACTTC
TRBV5-1	TRBJ1-1	-	-	CASSLDASAWGATEAFF	TGCGCCAGCAGCTTGGATGCTTCGGCTTGGGGAGCGACTGAAGCTTTCTTT
TRBV29-1	TRBJ2-1	few	TRBD1	CSVEVRTGGYGQFF	TGCAGCGTTGAAGTAAGGACAGGAGGTTACGGGCAGTTCTTC
TRBV7-9	TRBJ2-7	-	-	CASSPLTVGHEQYF	TGTGCCAGCAGCCCGTTGACTGTTGGGCACGAGCAGTACTTC
TRBV28	TRBJ2-7	-	-	CATKGFTNYEQYF	TGTGCCACCAAGGGTTTTACAAACTACGAGCAGTACTTC
TRBV6-5	TRBJ2-1	-	-	CASSYSRTALVF	TGTGCCAGCAGTTACTCTCGGACGGCTCTGGTCTTC
TRBV5-6	TRBJ1-5	-	-	CASSLGRLNQPQHF	TGTGCCAGCAGCTTGGGGCGGCTGAATCAGCCCCAGCATTTT
TRBV30	TRBJ1-5	-	-	CAWSVSGAISNQPQHF	TGTGCCTGGAGTGTTTCAGGGGCTATCAGCAATCAGCCCCAGCATTTT
TRBV19	TRBJ1-5	-	-	CASSIPGMTQHF	TGTGCCAGTAGTATCCCAGGTATGACCCAGCATTTT
TRBV7-2	TRBJ2-4	-	-	CASGTLGGIQYF	TGTGCCAGCGGTACTTTGGGAGGCATTCAGTACTTC
TRBV9	TRBJ2-2	-	TRBD1	CASSEGQGTNTGELFF	TGTGCCAGCAGCGAGGGACAGGGGACGAACACCGGGGAGCTGTTTTTT